What follows are 21 T cell receptor beta chains derived from one specimen sequenced in a study of PD-L1 blockade in urothelial cancer (dated by TCRdb to 2016 to 2017). Libraries were built with the immunoSEQ multiplex PCR assay. TCRdb re-hosts the immuneACCESS table, in-frame sequences only. Its copies lack some clones; in the studies checked, an unresolved V gene accounts for under half of them, and the cause for the rest is not known. Present in this sample are tens of thousands of clones, 85% to 90% of which were seen just once. The ten largest clones capture approximately 4% of the sample. The specimen comprised PBMCs, sampled around atezolizumab (anti-PD-L1) treatment. All receptors come from a middle-aged man with urothelial cancer.

This rearrangement joins TRBV7-9 to TRBJ2-5, with D tentatively TRBD1 (5 bases). The V end was cut by 3 bases, the J end by 0 bases, with 11 bases between. This CDR3 is 15 amino acids long. Germline V gene data show CDR1 as SEHNR and CDR2 as FQNEAQ (reference sequence). The CDR3 region has the DNA TGTGCCAGCAGCTTGGGCCAGGGCGACCAAGAGACCCAGTACTTC. It codes for CASSLGQGDQETQYF.

This chain joins TRBV5-1 and TRBJ1-2; 11 bases match TRBD1. The CDR3 runs to 14 residues. V trimming: 3 bases; J trimming: 8 bases; junction bases outside the gene matches: 6. CDR1 is SGHRS, CDR2 YFSETQ, per germline. CDR3 sequence: CASSSGQGANGYTF. CDR3 bases: TGCGCCAGCAGCTCCGGACAGGGGGCGAACGGCTACACCTTC.

J is TRBJ2-3 and V is TRBV6-4; 12 bases align to TRBD2. The germline V gene encodes CDR1 MRHNA and CDR2 SNTAGT. V shed 5 bases and J 1 base; nucleotides not matched to a gene: 10. There are 18 residues in the CDR3. The CDR3 DNA reads TGTGCCAGCAGTCCTCGGACTAGCGGGACGGGAGGCACAGATACGCAGTATTTT. This codes for CASSPRTSGTGGTDTQYF.

The V call is TRBV4-3, the J call TRBJ1-1, with no clear D. This CDR3 has 15 residues. The ends were cut back, 0 bases at V and 0 bases at J, with 8 bases in the middle. The V gene's germline CDR1 is LGHNA and CDR2 YSLEER. CDR3 DNA: TGCGCCAGCAGCCAAGACGCCGGGATGAACACTGAAGCTTTCTTT. Translating gives CASSQDAGMNTEAFF.

The rearrangement links TRBV29-1 to TRBJ2-2, with 7 bases identical to TRBD2. V was clipped by 4 bases and J by 5 bases; unmatched bases: 4. Germline lookup yields CDR1 SQVTM and CDR2 ANQGSEA. This CDR3 spans 13 amino acids. As DNA, the CDR3 is TGCAGCGTTGGCGGGAGTGTAACCGGGGAGCTGTTTTTT. Protein sequence: CSVGGSVTGELFF.

The chain employs TRBV5-4 and TRBJ1-4; no definite D call. The CDR3 consists of 16 residues. With 1 base removed from V and 3 bases from J, the gap between germline ends came to 13 bases. Germline V gene sequence: CDR1 SGHNT, CDR2 YYREEE (reference sequence). The CDR3 DNA is TGTGCCAGCAGCTTGAACCCGGGGAACCCTAATGAAAAACTGTTTTTT. Translated, it gives CASSLNPGNPNEKLFF. Full variable domain (rest looked up from reference TRBV5-4 and TRBJ1-4): ETGVTQSPTHLIKTRGQQVTLRCSSQSGHNTVSWYQQALGQGPQFIFQYYREEENGRGNFPPRFSGLQFPNYSSELNVNALELDDSALYLCASSLNPGNPNEKLFFGSGTQLSVL.

This clone occurred once. The rearrangement uses TRBV30 and TRBJ2-7, with D uncertain. Germline values: CDR1 GTSNPN, CDR2 SVGIG (reference sequence). This CDR3 spans 12 amino acids. V was clipped by 0 bases and J by 4 bases, with 7 bases between them. The CDR3 region is CAWSVYSYEQYF. In DNA, the CDR3 is TGTGCCTGGAGTGTCTACTCGTACGAGCAGTACTTC.

The V and J genes are TRBV12-5 and TRBJ1-1; no clear D. Germline values: CDR1 LGHNT, CDR2 FRNRAP. The CDR3 spans 17 residues. V lost 0 bases and J lost 3, with 17 bases in between. CDR3: CASGLVLGPNIDTEAFF. The CDR3 coding sequence is TGTGCTAGTGGTTTGGTACTAGGACCAAATATCGACACTGAAGCTTTCTTT.

The chain couples TRBV5-1 to TRBJ2-1; TRBD2 matches 8 bases. The ends lost 3 bases at V and 0 bases at J; junction bases unmatched: 11. CDR1 is SGHRS, CDR2 YFSETQ, per germline. CDR3 length equals 18 residues. For the CDR3, the DNA is TGCGCCAGCAGCTACATAAGCGGGGGCCAGAGCTCCTACAATGAGCAGTTCTTC. Translated: CASSYISGGQSSYNEQFF. Based on the CDR3 plus reference TRBV5-1 and TRBJ2-1, the full variable domain is KAGVTQTPRYLIKTRGQQVTLSCSPISGHRSVSWYQQTPGQGLQFLFEYFSETQRNKGNFPGRFSGRQFSNSRSEMNVSTLELGDSALYLCASSYISGGQSSYNEQFFGPGTRLTVL.

The chain uses TRBV7-9 and TRBJ2-4, with 8 positions matching TRBD2. J was trimmed by 8 bases and V by 5 bases; bases with no gene match: 14. The germline V gene encodes CDR1 SEHNR and CDR2 FQNEAQ (reference sequence). The length of the CDR3 is 16 residues. CDR3 sequence: CASSANRTGTRHIQYF. CDR3 DNA sequence: TGTGCCAGCAGCGCAAACAGAACTGGGACTAGACACATTCAGTACTTC.

The V call is TRBV29-1, the J call TRBJ2-7; 12 bases fit TRBD2. CDR1 SQVTM and CDR2 ANQGSEA come from the germline V gene. Unmatched junction bases numbered 13, after V lost 7 bases and J lost 6 bases. CDR3 size: 15 residues. This chain's CDR3 is CSASTSGSAYREQYF. As DNA, the CDR3 is TGCAGCGCCTCGACTAGCGGGAGTGCTTATCGCGAGCAGTACTTC.

V gene TRBV19 combines with J gene TRBJ1-5; TRBD1 might be the D (6 bases). The CDR3 contains 18 residues. CDR1 and CDR2 (germline): LNHDA, SQIVND (reference sequence). The V and J ends lost 3 bases and 2 bases respectively, with 20 bases between them. This chain's CDR3 is CASSIPGARGIGNQPQHF. The DNA of the CDR3 is TGTGCCAGTAGTATCCCAGGGGCTAGGGGGATTGGCAATCAGCCCCAGCATTTT.

This sequence joins TRBV10-3 and TRBJ2-7, with 7 bases fitting TRBD2. This CDR3 is built from 15 residues. The J segment lost 0 bases and the V segment lost 5 bases, leaving 7 bases of the junction unmatched. The germline V gene encodes CDR1 ENHRY and CDR2 SYGVKD. This CDR3 reads CAISPPGLSSYEQYF. The CDR3 DNA reads as TGTGCCATCAGTCCCCCGGGACTAAGCTCCTACGAGCAGTACTTC.

The chain links TRBV5-1 to TRBJ2-1; tentative D call: TRBD1 (5 bases). CDR3 length: 15 residues. V lost 1 base, J lost 6 bases, and 14 bases lay in between. Germline CDR1 SGHRS, CDR2 YFSETQ. In DNA, the CDR3 is TGCGCCAGCAGCTTGAGCCTCGCAGGGCCCAATGAGCAGTTCTTC. The encoded protein is CASSLSLAGPNEQFF. Full variable domain (missing parts from reference TRBV5-1 and TRBJ2-1): KAGVTQTPRYLIKTRGQQVTLSCSPISGHRSVSWYQQTPGQGLQFLFEYFSETQRNKGNFPGRFSGRQFSNSRSEMNVSTLELGDSALYLCASSLSLAGPNEQFFGPGTRLTVL.

This clone was detected once. The chain joins TRBV19 to TRBJ1-5; D is undetermined. The CDR3 spans 12 residues. Trimming pared 5 bases from V and 5 bases from J, leaving 7 bases between. CDR1 LNHDA and CDR2 SQIVND come from the germline V gene (reference sequence). CDR3 nucleotide sequence: TGTGCCAGTAGTGGAGGTGATCAGCCCCAGCATTTT. Residues: CASSGGDQPQHF.

V gene TRBV9 combines with J gene TRBJ2-7; D may be TRBD1 (5 bases). This CDR3 has 12 residues. Germline CDR1 reads SGDLS; CDR2 reads YYNGEE. The germline V and J ends were trimmed by 0 bases and 6 bases, with 7 bases remaining between them. CDR3 nucleotide sequence: TGTGCCAGCAGCGTAGGCGACAGCGAGCAGTACTTC. It yields the protein CASSVGDSEQYF.

There are a few counts of this clone. The V call is TRBV6-1, the J call TRBJ1-2; D unclear. This CDR3 is built from 14 residues. The ends were cut back, 10 bases at V and 5 bases at J, with 20 bases in the middle. Germline V CDR1 and CDR2: MNHNS, SASEGT. In DNA form, the CDR3 reads TGTGCCACCTCGGAGGCCTTCTCTAGGTATGGCTACACCTTC. Its protein product is CATSEAFSRYGYTF.

V is TRBV6-1 and J is TRBJ2-1; tentatively, D is TRBD1 (5 bases). V was trimmed by 4 bases and J by 5 bases, leaving 12 bases between them. CDR3 length equals 14 residues. Germline CDR1 is MNHNS and CDR2 is SASEGT. CDR3 amino acids: CASSAGMRHNEQFF. CDR3 nucleotides: TGTGCCAGCAGTGCAGGGATGCGTCACAATGAGCAGTTCTTC.

CDR3 nucleotides: TGTGCCAGCAGCTCGTCCGGGACAGGGAGAAATGAGCAGTTCTTC. Translation: CASSSSGTGRNEQFF. The chain has TRBV7-2 and TRBJ2-1, with 9 bases aligning to TRBD1. The germline CDR1 and CDR2 sequences are SGHTA and FQGNSA. The CDR3 extends over 15 amino acids. The V and J ends lost 4 bases and 7 bases, in that order; junction bases with no gene match: 8.

V usage is TRBV7-2 and J usage is TRBJ1-5; 9 nucleotides align to TRBD1. In germline, CDR1 is SGHTA, CDR2 FQGNSA. J gave up 1 base and V 1 base, and 2 bases lay outside the gene matches. CDR3 size: 16 residues. The CDR3 region has the DNA TGTGCCAGCAGCTTAGGGGACAGGGTGAGCAATCAGCCCCAGCATTTT. Its translation: CASSLGDRVSNQPQHF.

V is TRBV7-9 and J is TRBJ2-7; 9 bases fit TRBD2. Germline values: CDR1 SEHNR, CDR2 FQNEAQ (reference sequence). The V segment lost 7 bases and the J segment 4 bases; nucleotides outside the gene matches: 8. CDR3 length: 14 amino acids. CDR3 amino acids: CASTETSGHYEQYF. The CDR3 nucleotides are TGTGCCAGCACCGAGACTAGCGGCCATTACGAGCAGTACTTC.